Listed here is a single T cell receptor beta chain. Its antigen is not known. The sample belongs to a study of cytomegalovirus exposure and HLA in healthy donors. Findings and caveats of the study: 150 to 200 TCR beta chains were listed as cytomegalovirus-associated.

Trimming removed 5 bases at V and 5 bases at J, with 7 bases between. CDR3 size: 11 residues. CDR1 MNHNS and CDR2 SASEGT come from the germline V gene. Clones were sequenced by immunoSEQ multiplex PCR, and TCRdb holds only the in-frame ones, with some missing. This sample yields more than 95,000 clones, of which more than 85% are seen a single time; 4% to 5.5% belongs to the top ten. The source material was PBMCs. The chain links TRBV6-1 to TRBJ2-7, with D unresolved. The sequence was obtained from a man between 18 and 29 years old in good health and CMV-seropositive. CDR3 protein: CASSSYNEQYF. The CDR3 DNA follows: TGTGCCAGCAGTTCGTATAACGAGCAGTACTTC.